The clone carrying this T cell receptor (beta chain) was counted a single time. The CDR3 is 15 amino acids. V lost 0 bases and J 0 bases, leaving 6 bases between the germline ends. Germline CDR1 LNHNV, CDR2 YYDKDF (reference sequence). TCRdb's copy holds only in-frame clones and misses some; the assay was immunoSEQ multiplex PCR. The table has approximately 140,000 clones, roughly 80% seen once. The sample originates from a study of blood T cell repertoires in COVID-19. The specimen sequenced was peripheral blood. The source is a man between 65 and 79 years old with acute or convalescent COVID-19. The rearrangement uses TRBV15 and TRBJ1-3, with D unclear. CDR3 nucleotides: TGTGCCACCAGCAGAGATCGGTACTCTGGAAACACCATATATTTT. Translating gives CATSRDRYSGNTIYF.